The present T cell receptor beta chain was sequenced within a study of T cell responses to AZD1222 COVID-19 vaccine. Study conclusions and caveats: When two AZD1222 doses had been given, Spike-specific TCR breadth and depth rose. Possibly, clonal diversity was underestimated; donors were largely white British and included more females. Repertoires were obtained solely post-peak T cell response.

Using immunoSEQ multiplex PCR, the repertoire was profiled, and TCRdb retains in-frame clones only, with some absent. The table shows 150,000 to 200,000 clones, with approximately 90% occurring only once. Pooled samples include second doses given at about 4 or 12 weeks. Looked up from germline, CDR1 is SGHNT and CDR2 is YYREEE (reference sequence). The CDR3 has 13 amino acids. V lost 4 bases to trimming and J lost 5 bases, with 13 bases between them. Turning to this clone: Its antigen remains unidentified.

The sequence came from an adult who received the AZD1222 COVID-19 vaccine. The starting material was peripheral blood, obtained 28 days after the second AZD1222 dose. The gene calls are TRBV5-4 and TRBJ2-7; TRBD1 is a possible D gene (6 bases). CDR3 sequence: CASSPTGFHEQYF. As DNA, the CDR3 is TGTGCCAGCAGCCCTACAGGGTTTCACGAGCAGTACTTC.